This T cell receptor beta chain was recorded in a study of T cell responses to AZD1222 COVID-19 vaccine. Study conclusions and caveats: Recipients of AZD1222 seropositive at baseline numbered only 5 or 6. Increased Spike-specific TCR breadth and depth were observed after two AZD1222 doses.

The CDR3 has 15 residues. CDR1 LNHDA and CDR2 SQIVND come from the germline V gene (reference sequence). J was trimmed by 6 bases and V by 7 bases; bases with no gene match: 9. This clone was counted between two and nine times. As yet, its antigen is unknown. The repertoire was sequenced with immunoSEQ multiplex PCR; TCRdb's copy has only in-frame clones and lacks some. The sample yields 140,000 to 150,000 clones, 80% to 95% seen once. The TCR sequence derives from an adult in good health. The sequencing used peripheral blood, collected on day 0 of AZD1222 vaccination. V and J are TRBV19 and TRBJ2-2, with 9 bases identical to TRBD2. The CDR3 loop is CASTLSGSRSGELFF. The CDR3 bases are TGTGCCAGTACCCTTAGCGGGAGTCGGTCCGGGGAGCTGTTTTTT.